The 9 T cell receptor beta chains reported below all come from one sample, sequenced in a study of cytomegalovirus exposure and HLA in healthy donors. It was with 60 Vbeta and 13 Jbeta primers that the PCR ran. Profiling relied on immunoSEQ multiplex PCR, and the TCRdb table lists in-frame clones only, not all of them. In all, the sample yields more than 100,000 clones. The sample comprised PBMCs. These TCRs come from a man aged 18-30 years in good health and CMV-seronegative.

The V and J genes are TRBV19 and TRBJ2-3; 10 nucleotides line up with TRBD1. This CDR3 is built from 15 residues. The junction had 11 bases not matched to a gene; V was cut back by 10 bases and J by 4 bases. Germline V gene sequence: CDR1 LNHDA, CDR2 SQIVND (reference sequence). The CDR3 protein is CATSVGTGVADTQYF. The CDR3 DNA reads TGTGCCACCTCTGTTGGGACAGGGGTGGCAGATACGCAGTATTTT.

The V gene is TRBV4-1, the J gene TRBJ1-2, with 7 bases lining up with TRBD1. V lost 0 bases and J lost 7; bases outside the gene matches: 11. This CDR3 comprises 16 residues. CDR1 is MGHRA, CDR2 YSYEKL, per germline. Here the CDR3 DNA reads TGCGCCAGCAGCCAAGAACCAGGGGGGACTGGCCGTGGCTACACCTTC. It codes for CASSQEPGGTGRGYTF.

The rearrangement uses TRBV18 and TRBJ2-7; D gene uncertain. Between the trimmed V and J ends, which lost 2 bases and 0 bases, there was a span of 11 bases. This CDR3 has 15 amino acids. Germline CDR1 is KGHSH and CDR2 is LQKENI. This CDR3 reads CASSPNYASSYEQYF. The CDR3 DNA sequence: TGTGCCAGCTCACCAAATTATGCGAGCTCCTACGAGCAGTACTTC.

The rearrangement joins TRBV9 to TRBJ2-7; the match to TRBD2 covers 7 bases. V lost 0 bases, J lost 4 bases, and 7 bases stayed unmatched. Per the germline V gene, CDR1 is SGDLS and CDR2 is YYNGEE. This CDR3 has 15 residues. The CDR3 here is CASSVAGGGEYEQYF. The CDR3 DNA is TGTGCCAGCAGCGTAGCGGGGGGTGGAGAGTACGAGCAGTACTTC.

This rearrangement joins TRBV11-2 to TRBJ2-5; D may be TRBD1 (6 bases). The CDR3 consists of 14 residues. V dropped 1 base and J dropped 2 bases, with 8 bases sitting between them. Germline lookup yields CDR1 SGHAT and CDR2 FQNNGV. The CDR3 reads CASSLGGRQETQYF. In DNA form, the CDR3 reads TGTGCCAGCAGCTTAGGGGGGCGACAAGAGACCCAGTACTTC.

The rearrangement links TRBV10-3 to TRBJ2-7, with 7 bases identical to TRBD1. Trimming removed 4 bases from V and 0 bases from J; junction bases left unmatched: 18. This CDR3 has 19 residues. CDR1 is ENHRY and CDR2 is SYGVKD in the germline V gene. As DNA, the CDR3 is TGTGCCATCAGTGGAAATTTTACAGGGGCGGACGCTAGCTCCTACGAGCAGTACTTC. Translation: CAISGNFTGADASSYEQYF.

The rearrangement links TRBV7-9 to TRBJ1-6; TRBD1 aligns across 7 bases. V shed 5 bases and J 5 bases; nucleotides not matched to a gene: 6. Per germline, CDR1 SEHNR and CDR2 FQNEAQ (reference sequence). There are 15 residues in the CDR3. The CDR3 nucleotides are TGTGCCAGCAGCCGGACGACAGGGAATAATTCACCCCTCCACTTT. Its protein is CASSRTTGNNSPLHF.

The chain links TRBV13 to TRBJ1-1, with D possibly TRBD1 on 5 matching bases. CDR1 is PRHDT and CDR2 is FYEKMQ in the germline V gene (reference sequence). Between the trimmed V and J ends, which lost 7 bases and 4 bases, there was a span of 13 bases. The CDR3 has 13 residues. The CDR3 sequence is CASTRTGVTEAFF. CDR3 bases: TGTGCCAGCACTAGAACGGGGGTCACTGAAGCTTTCTTT.

The V gene is TRBV15, the J gene TRBJ2-7, with 12 bases matching TRBD1. CDR1 and CDR2 (germline): LNHNV, YYDKDF (reference sequence). The J segment lost 3 bases and the V segment lost 3 bases, leaving 6 bases of the junction unmatched. The CDR3 is 16 amino acids. The CDR3: CATSRAGTGGGYEQYF. CDR3 sequence (DNA): TGTGCCACCAGCAGGGCTGGGACAGGGGGCGGCTACGAGCAGTACTTC.